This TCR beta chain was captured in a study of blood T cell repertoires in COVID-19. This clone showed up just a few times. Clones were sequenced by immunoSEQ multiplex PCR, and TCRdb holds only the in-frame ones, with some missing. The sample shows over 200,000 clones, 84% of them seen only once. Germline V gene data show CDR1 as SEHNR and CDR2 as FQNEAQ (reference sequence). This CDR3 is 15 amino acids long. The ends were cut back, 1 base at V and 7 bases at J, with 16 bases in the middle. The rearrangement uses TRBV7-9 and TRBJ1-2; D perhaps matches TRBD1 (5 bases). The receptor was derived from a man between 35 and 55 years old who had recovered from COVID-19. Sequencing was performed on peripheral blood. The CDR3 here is CASSLGGREYGGYTF. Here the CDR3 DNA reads TGTGCCAGCAGCTTAGGCGGCAGGGAATATGGTGGCTACACCTTC. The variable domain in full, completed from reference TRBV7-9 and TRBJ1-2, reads DTGVSQNPRHKITKRGQNVTFRCDPISEHNRLYWYRQTLGQGPEFLTYFQNEAQLEKSRLLSDRFSAERPKGSFSTLEIQRTEQGDSAMYLCASSLGGREYGGYTFGSGTRLTVV.